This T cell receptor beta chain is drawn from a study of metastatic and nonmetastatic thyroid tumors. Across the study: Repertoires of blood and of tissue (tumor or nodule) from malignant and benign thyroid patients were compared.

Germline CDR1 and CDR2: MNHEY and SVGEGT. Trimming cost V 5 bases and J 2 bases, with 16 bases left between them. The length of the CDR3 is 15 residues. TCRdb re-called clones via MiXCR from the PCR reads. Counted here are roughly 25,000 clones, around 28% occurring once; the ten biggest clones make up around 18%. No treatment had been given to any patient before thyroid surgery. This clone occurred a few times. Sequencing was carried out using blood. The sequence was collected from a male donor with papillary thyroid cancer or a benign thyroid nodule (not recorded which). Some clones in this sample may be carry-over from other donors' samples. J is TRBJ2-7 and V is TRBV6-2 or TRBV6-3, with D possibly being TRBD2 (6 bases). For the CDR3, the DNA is TGTGCCAGCAGTCTTCAATCGGGAGCTCCCTACGAGCAGTACTTC. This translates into CASSLQSGAPYEQYF.